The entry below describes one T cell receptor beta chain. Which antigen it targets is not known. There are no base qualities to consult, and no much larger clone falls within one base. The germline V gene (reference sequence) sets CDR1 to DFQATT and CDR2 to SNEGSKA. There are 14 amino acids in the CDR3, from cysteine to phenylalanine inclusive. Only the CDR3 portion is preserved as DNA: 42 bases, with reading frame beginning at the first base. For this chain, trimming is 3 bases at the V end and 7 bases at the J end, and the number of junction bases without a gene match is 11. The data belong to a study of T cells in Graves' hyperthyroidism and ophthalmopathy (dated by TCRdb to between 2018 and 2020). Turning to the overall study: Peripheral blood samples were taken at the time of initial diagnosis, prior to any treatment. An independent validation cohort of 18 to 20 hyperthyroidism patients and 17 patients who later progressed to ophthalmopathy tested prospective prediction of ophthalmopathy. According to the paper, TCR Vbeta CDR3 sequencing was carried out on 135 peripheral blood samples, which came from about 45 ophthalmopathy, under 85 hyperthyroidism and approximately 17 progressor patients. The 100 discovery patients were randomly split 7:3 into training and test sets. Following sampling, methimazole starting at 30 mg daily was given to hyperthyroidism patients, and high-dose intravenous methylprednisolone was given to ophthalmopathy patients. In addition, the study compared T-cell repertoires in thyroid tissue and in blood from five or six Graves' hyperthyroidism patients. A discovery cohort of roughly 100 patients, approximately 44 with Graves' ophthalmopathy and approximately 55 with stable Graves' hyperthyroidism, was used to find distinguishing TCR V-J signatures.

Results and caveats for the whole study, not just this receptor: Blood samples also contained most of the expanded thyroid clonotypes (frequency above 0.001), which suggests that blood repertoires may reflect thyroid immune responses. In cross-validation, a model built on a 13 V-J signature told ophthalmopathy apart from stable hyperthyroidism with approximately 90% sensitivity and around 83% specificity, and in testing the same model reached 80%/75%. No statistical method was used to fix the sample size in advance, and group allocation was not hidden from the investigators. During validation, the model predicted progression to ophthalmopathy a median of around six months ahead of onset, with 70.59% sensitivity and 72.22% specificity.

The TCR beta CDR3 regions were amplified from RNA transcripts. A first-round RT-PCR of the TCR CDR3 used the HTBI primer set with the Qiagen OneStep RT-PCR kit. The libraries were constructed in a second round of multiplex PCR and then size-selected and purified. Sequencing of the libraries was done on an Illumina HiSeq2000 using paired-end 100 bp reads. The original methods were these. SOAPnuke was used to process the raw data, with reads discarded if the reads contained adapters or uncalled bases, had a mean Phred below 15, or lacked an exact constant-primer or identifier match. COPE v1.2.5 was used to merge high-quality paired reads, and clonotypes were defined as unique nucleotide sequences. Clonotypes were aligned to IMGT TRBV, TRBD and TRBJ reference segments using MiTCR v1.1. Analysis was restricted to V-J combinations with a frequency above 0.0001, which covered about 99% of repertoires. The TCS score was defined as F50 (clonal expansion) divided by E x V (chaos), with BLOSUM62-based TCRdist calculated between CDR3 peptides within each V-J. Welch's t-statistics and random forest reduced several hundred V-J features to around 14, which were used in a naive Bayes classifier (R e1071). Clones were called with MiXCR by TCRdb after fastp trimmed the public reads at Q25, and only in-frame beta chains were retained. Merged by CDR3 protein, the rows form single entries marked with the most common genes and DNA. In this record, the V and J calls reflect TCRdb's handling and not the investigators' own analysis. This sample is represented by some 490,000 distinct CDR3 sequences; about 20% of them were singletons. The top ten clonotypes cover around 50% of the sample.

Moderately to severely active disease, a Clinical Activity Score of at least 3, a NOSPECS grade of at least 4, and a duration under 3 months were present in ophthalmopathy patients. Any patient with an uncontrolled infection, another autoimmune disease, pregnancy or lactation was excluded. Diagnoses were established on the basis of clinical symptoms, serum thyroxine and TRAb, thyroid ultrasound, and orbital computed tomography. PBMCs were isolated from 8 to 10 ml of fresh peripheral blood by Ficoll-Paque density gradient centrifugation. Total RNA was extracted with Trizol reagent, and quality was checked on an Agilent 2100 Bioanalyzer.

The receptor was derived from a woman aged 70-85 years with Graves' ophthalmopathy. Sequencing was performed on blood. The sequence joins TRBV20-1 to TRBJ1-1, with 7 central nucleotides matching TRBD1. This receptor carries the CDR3 CSARIDRARIEAFF. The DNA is TGCAGTGCTAGGATCGACAGGGCAAGGATTGAAGCTTTCTTT.